This T cell receptor beta chain derives from a study of T-cell reconstitution after alpha-beta-depleted transplantation in children (dated by TCRdb to 2016 to 2017). Regarding the study in general: The study quantitatively tracked T-cell immune reconstitution after TCRalphabeta/CD19-depleted allogeneic hematopoietic cell transplantation in children using TCR repertoire profiling. The full study reports these points: Hyperexpanded clone frequencies declined over subsequent months; after one year, T-cell counts and TCRbeta diversity were mostly attributed to newly produced T cells. The apparently early alphabetaT-cell count recovery about two months after transplant was reportedly dependent on only several hundred rapidly expanded clones derived from non-depleted graft cells. In some patients, the high TCRbeta diversity seen at day 60 was put down to recipient T cells and intrathymic progenitors that had survived conditioning.

The receptor library was made with PCR. Instrument used: Illumina HiSeq 2500. TCR libraries were prepared with molecular barcoding, using unique molecular identifiers to normalize TCRbeta repertoire quantification. Using fastp trimming at Q25 and MiXCR clonotype assembly, TCRdb reanalyzed the public sequencing data and kept in-frame beta chains. Entries that share a CDR3 protein sequence are merged under the most common genes and DNA. Across this sample there are more than 200,000 distinct CDR3 sequences, with 7.5% to 9.5% seen only once. 35% to 45% of the sample lies in the top ten. In the germline V gene, CDR1 corresponds to SGHRS and CDR2 to YFSETQ. The junction carries 11 bases between V and J, which are trimmed by 0 bases and 10 bases respectively. From cysteine to phenylalanine, the CDR3 is 13 amino acids long. The only DNA kept is the CDR3, 39 bases in frame from the first base. This clonotype was seen ten or more times. No antigen is known for it. No base quality information exists; no much larger clone differs at one position.

In light of the paper, this sample's treatment or condition label describes: allogeneic hematopoietic cell transplantation with graft depleted of TCRalphabeta T cells and CD19 B cells. The transplant recipients were children given TCRalphabeta/CD19-depleted allogeneic hematopoietic cell grafts. The V and J segments used are TRBV5-1 and TRBJ1-5; the D gene is not confidently resolved. The sequenced sample was PBMCs, mostly from graft donor cells, obtained 360 days after TCRalphabeta/CD19-depleted stem cell transplant. The clonotype was recovered from a male patient aged 2 to 10 who had a stem cell transplant for acute myeloid leukemia, so the T cells may come from the graft donor. The DNA is as follows: TGCGCCAGCAGCTTGGAGGGTCAGGAACCCCAGCATTTT. This translates into CASSLEGQEPQHF. The full variable domain, with segments outside the CDR3 supplied by the reference TRBV5-1 and TRBJ1-5 proteins, appears as KAGVTQTPRYLIKTRGQQVTLSCSPISGHRSVSWYQQTPGQGLQFLFEYFSETQRNKGNFPGRFSGRQFSNSRSEMNVSTLELGDSALYLCASSLEGQEPQHFGDGTRLSIL.